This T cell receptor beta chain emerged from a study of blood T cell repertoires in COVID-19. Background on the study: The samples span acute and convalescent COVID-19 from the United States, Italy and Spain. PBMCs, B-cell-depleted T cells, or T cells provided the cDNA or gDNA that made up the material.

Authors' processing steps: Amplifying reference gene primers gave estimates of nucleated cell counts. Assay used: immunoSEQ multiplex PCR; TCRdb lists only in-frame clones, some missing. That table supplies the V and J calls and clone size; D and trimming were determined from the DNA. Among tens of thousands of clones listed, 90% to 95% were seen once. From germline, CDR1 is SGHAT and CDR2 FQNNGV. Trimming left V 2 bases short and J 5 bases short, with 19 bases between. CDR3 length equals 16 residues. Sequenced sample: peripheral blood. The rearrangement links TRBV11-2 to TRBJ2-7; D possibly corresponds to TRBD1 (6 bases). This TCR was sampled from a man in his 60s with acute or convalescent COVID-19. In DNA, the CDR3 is TGTGCCAGCAGCTTATCTTGGGCAGGGGAAGGTAACGAGCAGTACTTC. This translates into CASSLSWAGEGNEQYF.